The clone carrying this T cell receptor (beta chain) was seen only a few times. Germline CDR1 is MNHNS and CDR2 is SASEGT. The V and J ends lost 4 bases and 4 bases respectively, with 6 bases between them. This CDR3 contains 12 residues. TCRdb's copy holds only in-frame clones and misses some; the assay was immunoSEQ multiplex PCR. The top ten clones hold 2.6% of a sample with 98,000 or so clones, around 90% of them seen once. The data originate from a study of OX40 agonist ivuxolimab in advanced cancers. Sequenced material: CD4+ or CD8+ T cells sorted from blood, taken in a trial of the OX40 agonist ivuxolimab. This clonotype was obtained from an adult with an advanced solid tumor such as melanoma, head and neck, liver or kidney cancer. V gene TRBV6-1 combines with J gene TRBJ2-3; D gene uncertain. The DNA of the CDR3 is TGTGCCAGCAGTGTCGCGTCAGATACGCAGTATTTT. Its translation is CASSVASDTQYF.